This TCR beta chain was captured in a study of blood T cell repertoires in COVID-19. As for the study in general: From the United States, Italy and Spain came samples of acute and convalescent COVID-19. PBMCs, B-cell-depleted T cells, or T cells provided the cDNA or gDNA that made up the material.

The CDR3 totals 15 residues. Germline CDR1 reads LGHNT; CDR2 reads FRNRAP. Trimming took 1 base from V and 3 from J; bases not matched to a gene: 1. This clone appeared a single time. Original methodology: Nucleated cell number was recorded as an estimate derived from reference gene primer amplification. Generated by immunoSEQ multiplex PCR, the TCRdb table keeps only in-frame clones and is missing some. That table gives V, J and clone size, and the DNA gave D and trimming. The sample lists under 90,000 clones, 80% seen once, with approximately 12% in the top ten. This TCR derives from a human donor in a cohort sampled during active COVID-19. V is TRBV12-5 and J is TRBJ2-2; 8 bases are a match to TRBD1. Material for sequencing was peripheral blood. In DNA form, the CDR3 reads TGTGCTAGTGGTTTGGGGACAGGGTACACCGGGGAGCTGTTTTTT. Protein: CASGLGTGYTGELFF.